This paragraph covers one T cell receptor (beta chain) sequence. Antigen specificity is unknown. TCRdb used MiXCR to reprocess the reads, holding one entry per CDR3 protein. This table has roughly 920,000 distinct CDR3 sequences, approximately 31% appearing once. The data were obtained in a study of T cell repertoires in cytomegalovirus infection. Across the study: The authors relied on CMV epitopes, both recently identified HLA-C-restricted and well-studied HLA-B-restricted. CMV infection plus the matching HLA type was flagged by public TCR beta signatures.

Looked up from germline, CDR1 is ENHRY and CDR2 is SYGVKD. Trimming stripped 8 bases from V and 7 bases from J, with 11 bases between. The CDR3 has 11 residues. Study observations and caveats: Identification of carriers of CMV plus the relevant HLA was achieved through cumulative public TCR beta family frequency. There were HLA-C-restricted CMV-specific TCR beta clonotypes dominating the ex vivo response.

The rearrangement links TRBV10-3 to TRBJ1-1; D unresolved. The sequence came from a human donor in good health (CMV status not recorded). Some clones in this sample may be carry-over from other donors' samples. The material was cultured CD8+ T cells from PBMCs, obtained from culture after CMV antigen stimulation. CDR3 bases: TGTGCCATCCGTGTGAATGGTGAAGCTTTCTTT. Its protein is CAIRVNGEAFF.